This T cell receptor (beta chain) was observed in a study of vaccination and CD4 T cells after COVID-19. Study overall: Recovered patients in the cohort numbered six men and four women, two of them Hispanic. Study-level points and caveats: For convalescent patients, 304 of the 307 vaccine-specific clones analyzed were classified as spike mono-reactive.

Worth noting for this clonotype: Its cognate antigen is unknown. Relative to the germline gene, one junction end is altered; a read error may explain this.

Germline-derived CDR1 and CDR2 are SGHAT and FQNNGV. The CDR3 covers 14 residues. The assay that was used to sequence DNA from cultured CD4+ T cells was the Oncomine TCR Beta short-read assay. MiXCR, applied by TCRdb to the PCR reads, yields one record per CDR3 protein. Of some 6,200 distinct CDR3 sequences in the sample, 25% to 35% were seen once. The treatment: approximately 9-day PBMC culture with coronavirus spike peptide pools or control peptides (ViraFEST assay). ViraFEST expanded antigen-specific T cells with peptide pools, then sequenced TCRs. The sequence derives from a human donor who had recovered from COVID-19. The chain carries TRBV11-2 and TRBJ2-5; D is perhaps TRBD1 or TRBD2 (5 bases each). Sequenced here: CD4+ T cells from blood, cultured in vitro, sampled after SARS-CoV-2 vaccination. Here the CDR3 DNA reads TGTGCCAGCAGCTTAGATGCGGTTACGGGGACCCCGTACTTC. This gives the protein CASSLDAVTGTPYF.